The subject of this entry is one TCR beta chain. Regarding time point: newly diagnosed GD, antithyroid drugs for less than 3 months. Following extraction of RNA from PBMCs, that RNA was used to make the TCR library. An endocrinology unit in Xi'an, China, supplied the patients. This sample is part of a study of regulatory T cells in long-lasting Graves disease. On the study more broadly: Graves' patients (newly diagnosed) had been on antithyroid drugs under 3 months.

Construction of TCR beta libraries relied on iRepertoire HTBI primers and on Arm-PCR targeting CDR3 regions. MiXCR was run by TCRdb on the multiplex PCR reads, yielding one entry per CDR3 protein. The sample lists 200,000 to 300,000 distinct CDR3 sequences, around 20% seen once, with 11% to 15% in the top ten. Here the sequenced sample was peripheral blood mononuclear cells (PBMCs), taken at new diagnosis, from a patient treated with antithyroid drugs. The receptor comes from a female donor with Graves disease.

The CDR3 sequence is CAIRERSEGYEQYF. The CDR3 DNA sequence: TGTGCCATCCGAGAGCGGAGCGAAGGGTACGAGCAGTACTTC. The gene calls are TRBV10-3 and TRBJ2-7; D perhaps matches TRBD2 (5 bases). This CDR3 region has 14 residues. V lost 8 bases to trimming and J lost 4 bases, with 18 bases between them. CDR1 is ENHRY and CDR2 is SYGVKD in the germline V gene.